Listed below are T cell receptor beta chains from one sample, sequenced in a study of CD4 T cells in relation to SARS-CoV-2 and coronaviruses. TCRdb keeps only in-frame clones here, not all; method: immunoSEQ multiplex PCR. The data contain roughly 31,000 clones, about three quarters of them singletons. These receptors' targets are unknown. The specimen was CD4+ T cells from PBMCs, cultured in vitro. The origin of the receptors is a human donor in good health. CDR3s include the opening cysteine and the closing phenylalanine or tryptophan. Each record gives: CDR3 protein, V gene, J gene.

CASSQGTSGIPGAGELFF,TRBV3-1/TRBV3-2,TRBJ2-2
CASSFEEVAFF,TRBV13,TRBJ1-1
CASSARSTGFPGELFF,TRBV9,TRBJ2-2
CASSIGNSQSEKLFF,TRBV19,TRBJ1-4
CAISGGYNEQFF,TRBV10-3,TRBJ2-1
CASKSSVLNTEAFF,TRBV5-1,TRBJ1-1
CAWSTSGTSGHSQETQYF,TRBV30,TRBJ2-5
CASRTGVAETQYF,TRBV2,TRBJ2-5
CASSRSQSPYNEQFF,TRBV13,TRBJ2-1
CASSQGGLATDTQYF,TRBV3-1/TRBV3-2,TRBJ2-3
CASSPGTGGRHGYTF,TRBV11-2,TRBJ1-2
CAISRDRGNQPQHF,TRBV10-3,TRBJ1-5
CASSQASGGAETQYF,TRBV3-1/TRBV3-2,TRBJ2-5
CASSRDRGTYGYTF,TRBV9,TRBJ1-2
CASSNNLGLAGRSYEQYF,TRBV7-9,TRBJ2-7
CASSLGDRVNTEAFF,TRBV5-1,TRBJ1-1
CASSPVLAYRGTEAFF,TRBV7-9,TRBJ1-1
CASSLTPGLAGSHEQFF,TRBV3-1/TRBV3-2,TRBJ2-1
CSVSFGGTDTQYF,TRBV29-1,TRBJ2-3
CASSLQTGIYGYTF,TRBV4-3,TRBJ1-2
CASSLLGSGGTEAFF,TRBV2,TRBJ1-1
CASSAGINYGYTF,TRBV7-2,TRBJ1-2
CASSPDESSYNEQFF,TRBV6-5,TRBJ2-1
CASSGRRATEAFF,TRBV3-1/TRBV3-2,TRBJ1-1
CSVHPYNEQFF,TRBV29-1,TRBJ2-1
CASSLSGLDRGYEQYF,TRBV27,TRBJ2-7
CASSLDRAEAFF,TRBV11-2,TRBJ1-1
CSVGGGQGDQPQHF,TRBV29-1,TRBJ1-5
CASSLFGPNNEQFF,TRBV7-8,TRBJ2-1
CASRQGPSDTQYF,TRBV7-9,TRBJ2-3
CASSLGGRGEQFF,TRBV7-3,TRBJ2-1
CASSNEKIRDRGTYGYTF,TRBV21-1,TRBJ1-2